This TCR beta chain was identified in a study of blood T cell repertoires in COVID-19. Study context: Samples of COVID-19 (acute and convalescent) were obtained from the United States, Italy and Spain. T cells, B-cell-depleted T cells, or PBMCs supplied cDNA or gDNA.

Clones were read by immunoSEQ multiplex PCR, and TCRdb kept only the in-frame ones, dropping some. The table has 270,000 or so clones, 90% seen once. During active infection, Seattle patients enrolled and were then monitored through disease. The CDR3 consists of 16 residues. Per the germline V gene, CDR1 is MNHEY and CDR2 is SMNVEV (reference sequence). The V gene lost 7 bases and the J gene lost 8 bases, with 23 bases spanning the gap. This TCR came from a woman in her sixties or seventies with COVID-19, enrolled during active disease. Sample: peripheral blood. The chain is built from TRBV27 and TRBJ2-2; D is perhaps TRBD2 (7 bases). The CDR3 loop is CASTNGGARTLGELFF. In DNA form, the CDR3 reads TGTGCCAGCACTAATGGGGGGGCGCGAACCCTTGGGGAGCTGTTTTTT.